The rows below give T cell receptor beta chains drawn from one sample of a study of vaccination and CD4 T cells after COVID-19. Their recognized antigens are unknown. TCRdb reanalysed the PCR reads using MiXCR and keeps one entry per CDR3 protein. The sample lists about 11,000 distinct CDR3 sequences, 44% seen once, with 6.5% to 8% in the top ten. The sample was CD4+ T cells from blood, cultured in vitro. The receptors derive from a human donor who had recovered from COVID-19. Each CDR3 is given with its conserved first and last residue. Each record gives: J gene, V gene, clone size, D gene, CDR3 DNA, CDR3 protein. A D gene is named only where the DNA matches it firmly. Rows may omit the clone size; those that give it use once, few, many or a size class.

J: TRBJ1-5; V: TRBV20-1; size: few; D: -; DNA: TGCAGTGCTAGAGAAAATCGGAGGGATCAGCCCCAGCATTTT; CDR3: CSARENRRDQPQHF
J: TRBJ1-5; V: TRBV20-1; size: -; D: -; DNA: TGCAGTGCTAGAGGTCCGGGTAAAAGGAGCAATCAGCCCCAGCATTTT; CDR3: CSARGPGKRSNQPQHF
J: TRBJ2-1; V: TRBV20-1; size: -; D: TRBD2; DNA: TGCAGTGCTACCGGGACTAGCTTTGTCAATGAGCAGTTCTTC; CDR3: CSATGTSFVNEQFF
J: TRBJ2-5; V: TRBV3-1; size: -; D: -; DNA: TGTGCCAGCAGCCGGGACGACAGGACCCGACAAGAGACCCAGTACTTC; CDR3: CASSRDDRTRQETQYF
J: TRBJ1-2; V: TRBV19; size: few; D: -; DNA: TGTGCCAGTAGTAAGGCAGGGGTTGGATATGGCTACACCTTC; CDR3: CASSKAGVGYGYTF
J: TRBJ1-3; V: TRBV27; size: -; D: -; DNA: TGTGCCAGCAGTTTGGTTCTTGGAAACACCATATATTTT; CDR3: CASSLVLGNTIYF
J: TRBJ1-2; V: TRBV20-1; size: -; D: TRBD1; DNA: TGCAGTGCTACTTTTCTGGGCAGGGGGGCGGGACATGGCTACACCTTC; CDR3: CSATFLGRGAGHGYTF
J: TRBJ1-2; V: TRBV11-2; size: -; D: -; DNA: TGTGCCAGCAGCCCACCAACCTCCAGGGTCTATGGCTACACCTTC; CDR3: CASSPPTSRVYGYTF
J: TRBJ2-1; V: TRBV10-1; size: once; D: TRBD2; DNA: TGCGCCAGCAGCAATTTAGCGGGAGAGGTACACAATGAGCAGTTCTTC; CDR3: CASSNLAGEVHNEQFF
J: TRBJ2-3; V: TRBV24-1; size: few; D: -; DNA: TGTGCCACCAGTGGCTTCACAGATACGCAGTATTTT; CDR3: CATSGFTDTQYF
J: TRBJ2-5; V: TRBV7-7; size: -; D: -; DNA: TGTGCTAGCAGCCGAGGGACCCAAGAGACCCAGTACTTC; CDR3: CASSRGTQETQYF
J: TRBJ1-1; V: TRBV28; size: -; D: TRBD1; DNA: TGTGCCAGCAGACAAACCCTGGTGACAGGGCAACACACTGAAGCTTTCTTT; CDR3: CASRQTLVTGQHTEAFF
J: TRBJ1-2; V: TRBV20-1; size: -; D: -; DNA: TGCAGTGCTATGCGTTCCTCCGGGGTTGGGGGGGGCTACACCTTC; CDR3: CSAMRSSGVGGGYTF
J: TRBJ2-7; V: TRBV2; size: few; D: TRBD1; DNA: TGTGCCAGCAGTGGGGTCCTGGGACAGGGACCCTACGAGCAGTACTTC; CDR3: CASSGVLGQGPYEQYF
J: TRBJ1-3; V: TRBV20-1; size: -; D: -; DNA: TGCAGTGCTGCGACTCCGGGGCGACGAAACACCATATATTTT; CDR3: CSAATPGRRNTIYF
J: TRBJ1-2; V: TRBV20-1; size: few; D: TRBD1; DNA: TGCAGTGCTCTGGTCGGGACAGGGGGCAATTATGGCTACACCTTC; CDR3: CSALVGTGGNYGYTF
J: TRBJ2-2; V: TRBV2; size: -; D: TRBD2; DNA: TGTGCCAGTAGCGGGAGCCGGAACACCGGGGAGCTGTTTTTT; CDR3: CASSGSRNTGELFF
J: TRBJ2-6; V: TRBV6-2/TRBV6-3; size: -; D: -; DNA: TGTGCCAGCAGCCCGGGGCATATAGCCCCCTCTGGGGCCAACGTCCTGACTTTC; CDR3: CASSPGHIAPSGANVLTF
J: TRBJ1-2; V: TRBV25-1; size: -; D: -; DNA: TGTGCCAGCAACGATGGGGTCGGCTACACCTTC; CDR3: CASNDGVGYTF
J: TRBJ1-5; V: TRBV28; size: -; D: -; DNA: TGTGCCAGCAGCCGAACAGGGAATAGCAATCAGCCCCAGCATTTT; CDR3: CASSRTGNSNQPQHF
J: TRBJ2-7; V: TRBV20-1; size: -; D: TRBD2; DNA: TGCAGTGCTAGGCGGCTAGCGGATAGCTACGAGCAGTACTTC; CDR3: CSARRLADSYEQYF
J: TRBJ1-1; V: TRBV20-1; size: -; D: -; DNA: TGCAGTGCTAGTTCCCCCCTGACAGGAATTGGAGGAGCTTTCTTT; CDR3: CSASSPLTGIGGAFF
J: TRBJ1-2; V: TRBV2; size: few; D: -; DNA: TGTGCCAGCAGTGGACAGGAAAACTATGGCTACACCTTC; CDR3: CASSGQENYGYTF
J: TRBJ1-1; V: TRBV5-5; size: few; D: -; DNA: TGTGCCAGCAGCCCGGAGCAGGGGTACACTGAAGCTTTCTTT; CDR3: CASSPEQGYTEAFF
J: TRBJ1-2; V: TRBV7-9; size: few; D: -; DNA: TGTGCCAGCAGCTTAGGCACCTATGGCTACACCTTC; CDR3: CASSLGTYGYTF